This T cell receptor beta chain stems from a study of blood T cell repertoires in COVID-19. For the study at large: Whether acute or convalescent, the COVID-19 samples came from the United States, Italy and Spain. PBMCs, B-cell-depleted T cells, or T cells were the source of the cDNA or gDNA that made up the material.

Germline values: CDR1 SGDLS, CDR2 YYNGEE. CDR3 length equals 15 residues. Trimming took 0 bases from V and 4 from J; bases not matched to a gene: 4. Authors' data handling: How many nucleated cells were present was estimated from reference gene primer amplification. Measured with immunoSEQ multiplex PCR; TCRdb has only the in-frame clones, and not every one. V and J calls and clone size are as listed in that table; D and trimming were resolved from the DNA. The sample gives about 50,000 clones, 81% of which show up once; approximately 20% is in the top ten. While infection was still active, Seattle patients were enrolled and then followed longitudinally.

The sample comprised peripheral blood. The chain carries TRBV9 and TRBJ2-5; 9 nucleotides agree with TRBD2. The clonotype comes from a woman older than 75 with COVID-19, enrolled during active disease. The DNA for the CDR3 is TGTGCCAGCAGCGTAGATAGCGGGAGCGGAGAGACCCAGTACTTC. It is translated as CASSVDSGSGETQYF.